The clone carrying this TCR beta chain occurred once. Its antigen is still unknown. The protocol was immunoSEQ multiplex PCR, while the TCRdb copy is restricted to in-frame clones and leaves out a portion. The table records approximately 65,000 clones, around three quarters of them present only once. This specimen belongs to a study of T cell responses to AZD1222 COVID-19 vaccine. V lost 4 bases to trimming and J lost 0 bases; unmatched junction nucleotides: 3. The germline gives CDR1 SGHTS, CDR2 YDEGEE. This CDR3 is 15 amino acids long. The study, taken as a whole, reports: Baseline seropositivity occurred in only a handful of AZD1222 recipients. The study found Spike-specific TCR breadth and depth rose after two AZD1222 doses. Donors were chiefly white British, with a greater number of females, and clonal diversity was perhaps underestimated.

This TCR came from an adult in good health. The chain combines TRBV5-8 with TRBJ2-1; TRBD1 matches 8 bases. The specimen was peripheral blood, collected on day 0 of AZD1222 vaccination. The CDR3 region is CASSRTGNSYNEQFF. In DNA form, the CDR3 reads TGTGCCAGCAGCCGGACAGGGAACTCCTACAATGAGCAGTTCTTC.